This record concerns one TCR beta chain sequence. These data come from a study of blood T cell repertoires in COVID-19. Using immunoSEQ multiplex PCR, the repertoire was profiled, and TCRdb retains in-frame clones only, with some absent. The profile shows a few hundred thousand clones, around 90% of them singletons. Germline lookup yields CDR1 SGHRS and CDR2 YFSETQ. This CDR3 region has 13 residues. V lost 4 bases and J lost 5, with 12 bases in between. Patients in Seattle were enrolled during active infection, then followed longitudinally. This clonotype was sampled from a woman between 55 and 75 years old with COVID-19, enrolled during active disease. The rearrangement links TRBV5-1 to TRBJ1-1; maybe TRBD1 (5 bases). Sequences were obtained from peripheral blood. In nucleotides, the CDR3 is TGCGCCAGCAGCCTGGGGGAGCTAACTGAAGCTTTCTTT. As protein: CASSLGELTEAFF.